This T cell receptor beta chain is from a study of T cell responses to AZD1222 COVID-19 vaccine. Study-wide results and limits: Clonal diversity may have been underestimated in mostly white British donors.

The repertoire was sequenced with immunoSEQ multiplex PCR; TCRdb's copy has only in-frame clones and lacks some. The data show some 95,000 clones, with 85% to 90% seen just once and around 3.5% held by the top ten. As regards this clone: What it binds is not known.

The junction had 6 bases not matched to a gene; V was cut back by 4 bases and J by 2 bases. Germline CDR1 reads ENHRY; CDR2 reads SYGVKD. The CDR3 runs to 15 residues. Sequenced material: peripheral blood, taken on day 0 of AZD1222 vaccination. The chain is built from TRBV10-3 and TRBJ2-3; 7 bases map to TRBD1. This sequence originates from an adult in good health. The CDR3 DNA reads as TGTGCCATCAGTGGGCGGACAGGAGACACAGATACGCAGTATTTT. Translating it yields CAISGRTGDTDTQYF.